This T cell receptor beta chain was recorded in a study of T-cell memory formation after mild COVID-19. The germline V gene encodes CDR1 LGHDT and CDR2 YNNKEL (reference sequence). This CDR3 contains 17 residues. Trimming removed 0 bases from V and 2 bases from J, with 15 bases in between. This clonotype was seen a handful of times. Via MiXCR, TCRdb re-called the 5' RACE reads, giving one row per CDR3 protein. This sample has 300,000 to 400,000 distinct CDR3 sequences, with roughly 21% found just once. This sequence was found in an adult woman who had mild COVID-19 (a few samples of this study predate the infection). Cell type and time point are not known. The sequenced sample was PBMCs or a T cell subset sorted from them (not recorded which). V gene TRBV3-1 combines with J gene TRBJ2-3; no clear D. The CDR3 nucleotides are TGTGCCAGCAGCCAAGATGTAGTGAGCTTGAACACAGATACGCAGTATTTT. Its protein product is CASSQDVVSLNTDTQYF.